Below, one T cell receptor (beta chain) is given with its context. The antigen remains unidentified. This entry is derived from a study of T cell repertoires in cytomegalovirus infection. Study background: The authors relied on CMV epitopes, both recently identified HLA-C-restricted and well-studied HLA-B-restricted. CMV infection together with matching HLA type was indicated by public TCR beta signatures.

One entry per CDR3 protein results from TCRdb running MiXCR on the reads. This repertoire shows a few hundred thousand distinct CDR3 sequences, about 28% found once; its top ten account for about 20%. The study, taken as a whole, reports: Cumulative frequency of public TCR beta families picked out carriers of CMV plus the relevant HLA.

The CDR3 runs to 13 residues. Trimming stripped 4 bases from V and 1 base from J, with 10 bases between. CDR1 is SQVTM, CDR2 ANQGSEA, per germline. The receptor was derived from a human donor in good health (CMV status not recorded). Some clones in this sample may be carry-over from other donors' samples. The sample in question was cultured PBMCs, obtained from culture after CMV antigen stimulation. The chain combines TRBV29-1 with TRBJ1-1; D remains unclear. CDR3 sequence: CSVVGDPNTEAFF. CDR3 sequence (DNA): TGCAGCGTTGTTGGGGATCCGAACACTGAAGCTTTCTTT.